The sequence of this T cell receptor beta chain was determined in a study of control samples from healthy donors and cancer patients. The table came from immunoSEQ multiplex PCR; TCRdb's copy has only in-frame clones and leaves some out. In the table there are roughly 130,000 clones, about 91% of which are singletons. Germline values: CDR1 SGHTA, CDR2 FQGTGA. The CDR3 covers 15 residues. V was shortened by 0 bases and J by 3 bases, with 11 bases between the two germline ends. The rearrangement joins TRBV7-3 to TRBJ1-2; TRBD1 is a possible D gene (6 bases). The sample consisted of blood. The sequence came from a man between 18 and 29 years old in good health. The CDR3, as DNA: TGTGCCAGCAGCTTAACTGGGGAGGGGGACTATGGCTACACCTTC. Amino acids: CASSLTGEGDYGYTF.